Listed below are T cell receptor beta chains from one sample, sequenced in a study of blood T cells in healthy people across ages. TCRdb re-called the 5' RACE reads through MiXCR, storing one row per CDR3 protein. Of about 1.8 million distinct CDR3 sequences in the sample, less than 50% are singletons; the top ten hold over 2%. Sequencing was done on a sample of blood. The receptors come from a middle-aged woman in good health. Both conserved end residues are part of each CDR3. D genes are given only for firm matches. Clone size, where shown, is once, few, many, or a class for clones that have expanded.

d_gene: NA
j_gene: TRBJ2-3
abundance: NA
v_gene: TRBV10-3
CDR3aa: CAISEDSLAGTDTQYF
CDR3nt: TGTGCCATCAGTGAGGACTCCCTGGCGGGCACAGATACGCAGTATTTT

d_gene: TRBD1
j_gene: TRBJ2-5
abundance: few
v_gene: TRBV7-2
CDR3aa: CASSHRDRGILTQYF
CDR3nt: TGTGCCAGCAGCCACCGGGACAGGGGGATATTGACCCAGTACTTC

d_gene: NA
j_gene: TRBJ1-1
abundance: few
v_gene: TRBV20-1
CDR3aa: CSAQVGGQPNTEAFF
CDR3nt: TGCAGTGCTCAAGTGGGCGGGCAGCCGAACACTGAAGCTTTCTTT

d_gene: NA
j_gene: TRBJ1-5
abundance: NA
v_gene: TRBV28
CDR3aa: CASINGGYSNQPQHF
CDR3nt: TGTGCCAGCATCAACGGGGGATATAGCAATCAGCCCCAGCATTTT

d_gene: TRBD2
j_gene: TRBJ2-5
abundance: NA
v_gene: TRBV20-1
CDR3aa: CSWERGAKETQYF
CDR3nt: TGCAGTTGGGAGCGGGGGGCTAAAGAGACCCAGTACTTC

d_gene: NA
j_gene: TRBJ2-5
abundance: NA
v_gene: TRBV4-3
CDR3aa: CASSQERIGHGGPSGETQYF
CDR3nt: TGCGCCAGCAGCCAAGAAAGGATCGGGCATGGCGGTCCCTCTGGAGAGACCCAGTACTTC

d_gene: TRBD2
j_gene: TRBJ2-5
abundance: NA
v_gene: TRBV9
CDR3aa: CASSAWGLTQETQYF
CDR3nt: TGTGCCAGCAGCGCTTGGGGACTAACCCAAGAGACCCAGTACTTC

d_gene: TRBD2
j_gene: TRBJ2-1
abundance: NA
v_gene: TRBV4-2
CDR3aa: CASSHQEPGTSGGGNEQFF
CDR3nt: TGTGCCAGCAGCCATCAAGAACCCGGGACTAGCGGGGGGGGAAATGAGCAGTTCTTC

d_gene: TRBD1
j_gene: TRBJ1-6
abundance: NA
v_gene: TRBV7-2
CDR3aa: CASSAWTGYNSPLHF
CDR3nt: TGTGCCAGCAGCGCCTGGACAGGTTATAATTCACCCCTCCACTTT

d_gene: NA
j_gene: TRBJ2-3
abundance: once
v_gene: TRBV4-2
CDR3aa: CASSQDSYTGEADTQYF
CDR3nt: TGTGCCAGCAGCCAAGACTCTTACACAGGGGAGGCAGATACGCAGTATTTT

d_gene: TRBD2
j_gene: TRBJ2-1
abundance: NA
v_gene: TRBV3-1
CDR3aa: CASSSDSGGYNEQFF
CDR3nt: TGTGCCAGCAGCTCAGATAGCGGGGGTTACAATGAGCAGTTCTTC

d_gene: TRBD2
j_gene: TRBJ2-5
abundance: few
v_gene: TRBV7-2
CDR3aa: CASSLGLLRGEWKTQYF
CDR3nt: TGTGCCAGCAGCTTGGGGCTTTTGCGGGGGGAGTGGAAGACCCAGTACTTC

d_gene: NA
j_gene: TRBJ2-5
abundance: NA
v_gene: TRBV12-3/TRBV12-4
CDR3aa: CASSPFASETQYF
CDR3nt: TGTGCCAGCAGTCCATTCGCGTCGGAGACCCAGTACTTC

d_gene: TRBD1
j_gene: TRBJ2-7
abundance: many
v_gene: TRBV20-1
CDR3aa: CSAFRTGLEQYF
CDR3nt: TGCAGTGCTTTCCGGACAGGACTCGAGCAGTACTTC

d_gene: NA
j_gene: TRBJ1-4
abundance: NA
v_gene: TRBV11-2
CDR3aa: CASSREEDEKLFF
CDR3nt: TGTGCCAGCAGCAGGGAAGAGGACGAAAAACTGTTTTTT

d_gene: TRBD1
j_gene: TRBJ2-5
abundance: NA
v_gene: TRBV25-1
CDR3aa: CASSDPGQQETQYF
CDR3nt: TGTGCCAGCAGTGACCCGGGACAGCAAGAGACCCAGTACTTC

d_gene: NA
j_gene: TRBJ2-6
abundance: NA
v_gene: TRBV5-1
CDR3aa: CASNVLVSGANVLTF
CDR3nt: TGCGCCAGCAACGTACTAGTTTCTGGGGCCAACGTCCTGACTTTC

d_gene: TRBD1
j_gene: TRBJ2-3
abundance: few
v_gene: TRBV10-3
CDR3aa: CAIKSDRGTDTQYF
CDR3nt: TGTGCCATCAAATCGGACAGGGGCACAGATACGCAGTATTTT

d_gene: NA
j_gene: TRBJ2-1
abundance: NA
v_gene: TRBV12-3/TRBV12-4
CDR3aa: CASAPTGRTYNEQFF
CDR3nt: TGTGCCAGCGCACCAACAGGGCGCACGTACAATGAGCAGTTCTTC

d_gene: NA
j_gene: TRBJ2-4
abundance: NA
v_gene: TRBV15
CDR3aa: CATSPFRALAKNIQYF
CDR3nt: TGTGCCACCAGCCCGTTCAGAGCCCTAGCCAAAAACATTCAGTACTTC

d_gene: TRBD2
j_gene: TRBJ2-5
abundance: NA
v_gene: TRBV7-2
CDR3aa: CASSIVGTSGGMGETQYF
CDR3nt: TGTGCCAGCAGCATTGTAGGGACTAGCGGGGGGATGGGAGAGACCCAGTACTTC

d_gene: NA
j_gene: TRBJ2-3
abundance: NA
v_gene: TRBV12-3/TRBV12-4
CDR3aa: CASRLMTDTQYF
CDR3nt: TGTGCCAGCAGATTAATGACAGATACGCAGTATTTT

d_gene: TRBD2
j_gene: TRBJ2-1
abundance: few
v_gene: TRBV7-2
CDR3aa: CASSVKRGHEQFF
CDR3nt: TGTGCCAGCAGCGTTAAGCGGGGCCATGAGCAGTTCTTC